These T cell receptor beta chains were read from a single sample in a study of blood T cell repertoires in COVID-19. Data came from immunoSEQ multiplex PCR; TCRdb stores just in-frame clones and leaves some out. The sample lists about 350,000 clones; about nine tenths were seen once. The source material was PBMCs or T cells enriched from blood (not recorded which). The receptors were sampled from a woman under 40 who had been exposed to COVID-19. Each CDR3 is given with its conserved first and last residue. The order of the fields is J gene, D gene, clone size, V gene, CDR3 DNA, CDR3 protein. D genes are given only for firm matches. Rows may omit the clone size; those that give it use once, few, many or a size class.

>TRBJ2-7|-|-|TRBV2
TGTGCCAGCAGTGAGGTCGGGGGAACCTACGAGCAGTACTTC
CASSEVGGTYEQYF
>TRBJ2-5|-|-|TRBV15
TGTGCCACCAGCAGAGACAGGGCAGGGGCAGAGACCCAGTACTTC
CATSRDRAGAETQYF
>TRBJ1-1|-|-|TRBV30
TGTGCCTGGAGTCACACAACGGGCGGGACTGAAGCTTTCTTT
CAWSHTTGGTEAFF
>TRBJ1-5|-|once|TRBV7-8
TGTGCCAGCAGCTTAGCTCCGAGTCAGCCCCAGCATTTT
CASSLAPSQPQHF
>TRBJ1-4|-|-|TRBV7-6
TGTGCCAGCAGCTTAGGCCCAGGGGCCCACAAGTCGGGTGAAAAACTGTTTTTT
CASSLGPGAHKSGEKLFF
>TRBJ1-6|-|-|TRBV3-1/TRBV3-2
TGTGCCAGCAGCCCCCCGACAGGCCAGAGAGGCTCCTATAATTCACCCCTCCACTTT
CASSPPTGQRGSYNSPLHF
>TRBJ2-1|TRBD2|-|TRBV24-1
TGTGCCACCAGTGATCCGAGGGGACTAGCGGCCAATGAGCAGTTCTTC
CATSDPRGLAANEQFF
>TRBJ2-1|TRBD2|-|TRBV7-3
TGTGCCAGCAGCTTATCAAGTCCCGGAACTAGCGGATACAATGAGCAGTTCTTC
CASSLSSPGTSGYNEQFF
>TRBJ1-1|TRBD1|-|TRBV29-1
TGCAGCGCACATAAGGGGGCCGTGAACACTGAAGCTTTCTTT
CSAHKGAVNTEAFF
>TRBJ2-2|-|-|TRBV5-1
TGCGCCAGCAGCGTAGGCGGAAGAAACACCGGGGAGCTGTTTTTT
CASSVGGRNTGELFF
>TRBJ1-1|-|-|TRBV10-2
TGCGCCAGCAGTGATTGGGGCCAGATAAAACCGAACACTGAAGCTTTCTTT
CASSDWGQIKPNTEAFF
>TRBJ2-3|TRBD2|few|TRBV5-1
TGCGCCAGCAGCTCCCTGGCTAGCGGGAGTTACACAGATACGCAGTATTTT
CASSSLASGSYTDTQYF